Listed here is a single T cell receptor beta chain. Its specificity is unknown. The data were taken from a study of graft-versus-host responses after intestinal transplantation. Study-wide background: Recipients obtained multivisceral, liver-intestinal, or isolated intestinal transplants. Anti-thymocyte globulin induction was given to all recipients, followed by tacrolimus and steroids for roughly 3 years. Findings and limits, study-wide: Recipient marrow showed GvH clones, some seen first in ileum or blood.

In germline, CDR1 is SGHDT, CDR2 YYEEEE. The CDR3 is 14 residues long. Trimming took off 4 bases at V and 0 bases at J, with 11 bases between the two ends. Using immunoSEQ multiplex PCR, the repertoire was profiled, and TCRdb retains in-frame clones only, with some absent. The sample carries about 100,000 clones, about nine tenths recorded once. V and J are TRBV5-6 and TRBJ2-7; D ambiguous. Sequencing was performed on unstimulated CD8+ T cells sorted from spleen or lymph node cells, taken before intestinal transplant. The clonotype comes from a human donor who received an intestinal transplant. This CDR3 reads CASSPNWYSYEQYF. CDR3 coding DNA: TGTGCCAGCAGCCCGAACTGGTACTCCTACGAGCAGTACTTC.